This TCR beta chain was profiled in a study of human T cells and chemical hapten exposure. The CDR3 has 15 amino acids. The germline gives CDR1 SGHAT, CDR2 FQNNGV. A few counts support this clonotype. Antigen: not known. Its ends do not fully match the called genes, so a read error is possible. TCRdb re-derived calls from the RACE reads in MiXCR, one entry per CDR3 protein. This sample has 200,000 to 300,000 distinct CDR3 sequences, with about 9% found just once. Documented time point: pre-sensitization, week 0. The sample's treatment: therapeutic diphenylcyclopropenone sensitization with weekly scalp DPC. Study-wide results and caveats: Expanded TCRs made up significantly more big CDR3 similarity clusters than controls did.

The V gene is TRBV11-2, the J gene TRBJ2-1; TRBD2 aligns across 8 bases. The starting material was whole blood, obtained in connection with sensitization to the hapten diphenylcyclopropenone (DPC). The TCR comes from a woman between 40 and 50 years old with alopecia areata. Some clones in this sample may be carry-over from other donors' samples. The CDR3 region has the DNA TGTGCCAGCAGCATAGAGGACGGGAGGGCTAATGAGCAGTTCTTC. Translated, it gives CASSIEDGRANEQFF.